This T cell receptor (beta chain) was captured in a study of T-cell memory formation after mild COVID-19. Study-level background: Largely donor-specific sequence clusters came from two donors. Overall study findings and caveats: Second-wave clones that peaked on day 37 lacked confirmed SARS-CoV-2 specificity. Balance between CD4 and CD8 was seen in clones contracting day 15 to 85, and a CD4+ lean was seen in later expanders.

This clonotype was observed a few times. Its antigen is undetermined. The CDR3 runs 13 residues. Germline loops: CDR1 MGHDK, CDR2 SYGVNS. The V gene lost 3 bases and the J gene lost 6 bases, with 11 bases spanning the gap. Amplification by 5'RACE using constant-segment primers produced TCR alpha and TCR beta cDNA libraries that carried sample barcodes and UMIs. TCRdb used MiXCR to reprocess the 5' RACE reads, holding one entry per CDR3 protein. The sample has 250,000 or so distinct CDR3 sequences; over 15% are singletons. The J gene is TRBJ1-2, the V gene TRBV25-1; no clear D. This clonotype originated in a man between 18 and 29 years old who had mild COVID-19 (a few samples of this study predate the infection). Cell type and time point are not known. Material for sequencing was PBMCs or a T cell subset sorted from them (not recorded which). CDR3 amino acids: CASSEAWTDGYTF. The CDR3 DNA is TGTGCCAGCAGTGAGGCCTGGACGGATGGCTACACCTTC.